The rows below give T cell receptor beta chains drawn from one sample of a study of blood T cell repertoires in COVID-19. TCRdb's copy holds only in-frame clones and misses some; the assay was immunoSEQ multiplex PCR. The sample holds 50,000 to 75,000 clones, about nine tenths seen once. Sample: peripheral blood. The receptors stem from a woman aged 45-65 years with active or convalescent COVID-19. Both conserved end residues are part of each CDR3. A D gene is named only where the DNA matches it firmly.

D,V,J,DNA,CDR3
TRBD2,TRBV10-3,TRBJ2-1,TGTGCCATCTCAGACGGGACTAGCGGGAGATCCTACAATGAGCAGTTCTTC,CAISDGTSGRSYNEQFF
.,TRBV3-1/TRBV3-2,TRBJ1-1,TGTGCCAGCAGCCACACAGGCTATGAAGCTTTCTTT,CASSHTGYEAFF
.,TRBV18,TRBJ2-7,TGTGCCAGCTCACCACCTGGAGGGGCCTACGAGCAGTACTTC,CASSPPGGAYEQYF
TRBD1,TRBV7-8,TRBJ1-1,TGTGCCAGCAGCTGGGTAGGCTCTCCAGGGGGCTTGGGCACTGAAGCTTTCTTT,CASSWVGSPGGLGTEAFF
TRBD1,TRBV28,TRBJ1-2,TGTGCCAGCAGAAGAACAGGGGGCGGCCCCGCTAACTATGGCTACACCTTC,CASRRTGGGPANYGYTF
TRBD2,TRBV29-1,TRBJ2-7,TGCAGCGTTGAAGGGGAGCGGGGGGAGCAGTACTTC,CSVEGERGEQYF
.,TRBV7-9,TRBJ1-4,TGTGCCAGCAGCTTAGGGGGCCTTAATGAAAAACTGTTTTTT,CASSLGGLNEKLFF
.,TRBV5-6,TRBJ2-5,TGTGCCAGCAGCTACCTGACAGACCAAGAGACCCAGTACTTC,CASSYLTDQETQYF
.,TRBV29-1,TRBJ1-4,TGCAGCGTTGAAACCCCGGAGGTGCCTAATGAAAAACTGTTTTTT,CSVETPEVPNEKLFF
TRBD2,TRBV30,TRBJ2-7,TGCAGTTGGGCGGGAGACTACGAGCAGTACTTC,CSWAGDYEQYF
.,TRBV10-3,TRBJ2-7,TGTGCCATCAGTGAAGGACAAGTCTTCTACGAGCAGTACTTC,CAISEGQVFYEQYF
TRBD1,TRBV14,TRBJ1-3,TGTGCCAGCAGCCAGACAGGGGGAGCCTCTGGAAACACCATATATTTT,CASSQTGGASGNTIYF
.,TRBV5-5,TRBJ2-7,TGTGCCAGCAGAGATCTTTGGGACACCTACGAGCAGTACTTC,CASRDLWDTYEQYF
TRBD1,TRBV5-5,TRBJ2-1,TGTGCCAGCAGCTGGACAGGGGCCGAGCAGTTCTTC,CASSWTGAEQFF
TRBD1,TRBV7-9,TRBJ1-2,TGTGCCAGCAGCGTCCCGGGACAGGGACGCGGTGGCTACACCTTC,CASSVPGQGRGGYTF
.,TRBV19,TRBJ2-1,TGTGCCACCCGCTTGGAGGGCGATGAGCAGTTCTTC,CATRLEGDEQFF
.,TRBV2,TRBJ2-2,TGTGCCAGAAGCCACGCCAACGGGGAGCTGTTTTTT,CARSHANGELFF
TRBD1,TRBV5-4,TRBJ2-1,TGTGCCAGCAGCTTGAGACAGGGCAATGAGCAGTTCTTC,CASSLRQGNEQFF
.,TRBV5-6,TRBJ2-7,TGTGCCAGCAGCCGGGCGGGCGAGCAGTACTTC,CASSRAGEQYF
TRBD2,TRBV24-1,TRBJ2-3,TGTGCCACCAGTCCCTCTAGCGGACCAGATACGCAGTATTTT,CATSPSSGPDTQYF
TRBD1,TRBV2,TRBJ1-4,TGTGCCACCTCCCCCGGACAGGCAACTAATGAAAAACTGTTTTTT,CATSPGQATNEKLFF
.,TRBV14,TRBJ1-3,TGTGCCAGCAGCCCGGGAGGTTTCTCTGGAAACACCATATATTTT,CASSPGGFSGNTIYF